The 29 T cell receptor beta chains below come from one sample, sequenced in a study of blood T cells in healthy people across ages. Then a second PCR, running roughly 7 to 11 cycles, was carried out with a sample-barcoded 5' primer and a J-beta primer mix. Via MiXCR, TCRdb re-called the 5' RACE reads, giving one row per CDR3 protein. Among around 800,000 distinct CDR3 sequences, about a quarter were seen once, and the ten largest hold about 3%. The same data also contributed to another study, on T cells of mothers and their children.

The sample comprised blood. These receptors were obtained from a boy between 10 and 17 years old in good health.

The rearrangement uses TRBV12-3 or TRBV12-4 and TRBJ1-1; TRBD1 agrees at 8 bases. The V and J ends lost 6 bases and 5 bases, in that order; junction bases with no gene match: 11. CDR3 length equals 15 residues. The CDR3 nucleotides read TGTGCCAGCAGCCCTCCAGGGGGCGTGAGGACTGAAGCTTTCTTT. It translates to CASSPPGGVRTEAFF.

The chain links TRBV28 to TRBJ2-4; D not certain. This CDR3 is 17 amino acids long. V was cut by 2 bases and J by 0 bases, with 14 bases left in between. The germline gives CDR1 MDHEN, CDR2 SYDVKM. The CDR3: CASSLGHPSLAKNIQYF. The DNA for the CDR3 is TGTGCCAGCAGTTTAGGGCACCCCTCCTTAGCCAAAAACATTCAGTACTTC.

This clonotype was observed a handful of times. The chain couples TRBV6-5 to TRBJ2-5; perhaps TRBD2 as D (5 bases). V lost 2 bases and J lost 4, with 14 bases in between. The CDR3 is 15 residues long. Germline lookup yields CDR1 MNHEY and CDR2 SVGAGI. The CDR3, as DNA: TGTGCCAGCAGTTACATGGTACGGGGTTTAGAGACCCAGTACTTC. This codes for CASSYMVRGLETQYF.

The V gene is TRBV5-5, the J gene TRBJ2-7; 7 bases map to TRBD1. Germline CDR1 is SGHKS and CDR2 is YYEKEE (reference sequence). The CDR3 covers 16 residues. V gave up 3 bases and J gave up 2 bases; unmatched junction bases: 11. CDR3 bases: TGTGCCAGCAGCTCTACAGACAGGGCCTTTACCTACGAGCAGTACTTC. Its protein product is CASSSTDRAFTYEQYF.

Note on this clonotype: The junction differs from germline at one of its ends, possibly a read error. V is TRBV12-3 or TRBV12-4 and J is TRBJ1-1, with D unclear. This CDR3 is built from 12 residues. The CDR3 nucleotides are TGTGCCGGCAGTTTTGGGAACACTGAAGCTTTCTTT. It specifies CAGSFGNTEAFF.

V is TRBV20-1 and J is TRBJ2-1; 11 bases are a match to TRBD2. This CDR3 region has 17 residues. Germline assignment: CDR1 DFQATT and CDR2 SNEGSKA (reference sequence). Trimming took 2 bases from V and 2 from J; bases not matched to a gene: 8. The CDR3 loop is CSARFTSGGTTYNEQFF. Here the CDR3 DNA reads TGCAGTGCTAGATTTACTAGCGGGGGCACTACCTACAATGAGCAGTTCTTC.

Notes on this clonotype: One end of the junction is discordant with germline, which a read error may explain. This chain connects TRBV12-3 or TRBV12-4 to TRBJ2-5, with D possibly being TRBD1 (7 bases). The J call may be in error: the DNA end matches TRBJ2-1 better. The CDR3 length is 13 residues. This chain's CDR3 is CTSRFQGGNEQFF. DNA for the CDR3: TGTACCAGCAGGTTCCAGGGGGGCAATGAGCAGTTCTTC.

The chain has TRBV7-9 and TRBJ2-7, with TRBD2 identical over 8 bases. This CDR3 contains 15 residues. The germline CDR1 and CDR2 sequences are SEHNR and FQNEAQ (reference sequence). V shed 0 bases and J 2 bases; nucleotides not matched to a gene: 3. The CDR3 bases are TGTGCCAGCAGCTTAGCCCGGGGGGGAACCTACGAGCAGTACTTC. Its translation: CASSLARGGTYEQYF.

This clonotype was seen a few times. This chain joins TRBV7-9 and TRBJ2-7; no reliable D call. CDR1 and CDR2 from the germline V gene are SEHNR and FQNEAQ (reference sequence). The CDR3 contains 12 residues. The germline V and J ends were trimmed by 5 bases and 9 bases, with 14 bases remaining between them. In DNA form, the CDR3 reads TGTGCCAGCAGCCCCCAAAGTTTGTGGCAGTACTTC. It translates to CASSPQSLWQYF.

V gene TRBV6-5 combines with J gene TRBJ1-6; D gene unclear. V lost 2 bases and J lost 10, with 6 bases in between. The germline gives CDR1 MNHEY, CDR2 SVGAGI. This CDR3 spans 12 amino acids. The CDR3 sequence is CASSYRGSPLHF. For the CDR3, the DNA is TGTGCCAGCAGTTACCGAGGGTCACCCCTCCACTTT.

In this sample, this clonotype turned up once. This chain uses TRBV12-3 or TRBV12-4 with TRBJ2-1, with D perhaps TRBD2 (7 bases). CDR3 size: 10 residues. V was cut by 8 bases and J by 14 bases, with 13 bases left in between. The CDR3 DNA reads as TGTGCCAGCGGCCAGGGGAGGGAGTTCTTC. Protein product: CASGQGREFF.

This clonotype turned up a few times. The chain combines TRBV12-3 or TRBV12-4 with TRBJ2-1; 8 positions match TRBD1. The CDR3 length is 15 residues. V shed 1 base, J shed 7 bases, and the junction held 6 bases outside the gene matches. The CDR3 is CASSLGRQGRNEQFF. The CDR3 DNA sequence: TGTGCCAGCAGTTTAGGGCGACAGGGGAGGAATGAGCAGTTCTTC.

The rearrangement joins TRBV5-1 to TRBJ2-4; no definite D call. CDR1 is SGHRS, CDR2 YFSETQ, per germline. The CDR3 sequence is 16 residues long. The V end lost 4 bases, the J end lost 0 bases, and 14 bases lay between the germline ends. CDR3 protein: CASSPGRALAKNIQYF. DNA for the CDR3: TGCGCCAGCAGCCCAGGACGGGCCTTAGCCAAAAACATTCAGTACTTC.

The sample holds a few counts of this clonotype. The gene calls are TRBV29-1 and TRBJ2-6; D gene ambiguous. CDR3 length equals 16 residues. Germline V lookup: CDR1 SQVTM, CDR2 ANQGSEA. V was shortened by 3 bases and J by 1 base, with 13 bases between the two germline ends. The chain's CDR3 is CSVDDPSISGANVLTF. The CDR3, as DNA: TGCAGCGTTGACGACCCCTCGATATCTGGGGCCAACGTCCTGACTTTC.

This clonotype was seen only a few times. J is TRBJ1-2 and V is TRBV20-1; D gene uncertain. Trimming removed 6 bases from V and 2 bases from J, with 13 bases in between. The germline gives CDR1 DFQATT, CDR2 SNEGSKA (reference sequence). The CDR3 totals 13 residues. The CDR3 loop reads CSARPDGNYGYTF. CDR3 DNA sequence: TGCAGTGCCCGCCCCGATGGGAACTATGGCTACACCTTC.

The chain joins TRBV28 to TRBJ2-7; D may be TRBD1 (7 bases). Germline assignment: CDR1 MDHEN and CDR2 SYDVKM. V lost 3 bases to trimming and J lost 0 bases, with 18 bases between them. The CDR3 is 17 residues long. CDR3 residues: CASSLFGGTASSYEQYF. The CDR3 DNA follows: TGTGCCAGCAGTTTGTTTGGCGGGACAGCGAGCTCCTACGAGCAGTACTTC.

A remark on this clonotype: Here the CDR3 omits its conserved ending phenylalanine or tryptophan, so a read error is the likely source. The chain combines TRBV28 with TRBJ1-1; no definite D call. CDR3 length equals 13 residues. The V end was cut by 6 bases, the J end by 0 bases, with 8 bases between. The germline CDR1 and CDR2 sequences are MDHEN and SYDVKM. CDR3 protein: CASSPTLNTEAFS. The CDR3 DNA follows: TGTGCCAGCAGCCCTACACTGAACACTGAAGCTTTCTCT.

This chain connects TRBV4-1 to TRBJ1-2; D is possibly TRBD1 (5 bases). Per germline, CDR1 MGHRA and CDR2 YSYEKL. This CDR3 comprises 15 residues. Trimming removed 0 bases at V and 7 bases at J, with 15 bases between. The CDR3 is CASSQDRGAFIGYTF. CDR3 coding DNA: TGCGCCAGCAGCCAAGATCGGGGCGCTTTTATTGGCTACACCTTC.

The chain employs TRBV7-6 and TRBJ1-2; a possible D gene is TRBD1 (5 bases). V dropped 5 bases and J dropped 4 bases, with 11 bases sitting between them. Germline values: CDR1 SGHVS, CDR2 FNYEAQ. The CDR3 has 13 residues. Here the CDR3 DNA reads TGTGCCAGCAGCCCCAGACAGATCTATGGCTACACCTTC. The encoded protein is CASSPRQIYGYTF. The full variable domain, with the rest looked up from reference TRBV7-6 and TRBJ1-2, is GAGVSQSPRYKVTKRGQDVALRCDPISGHVSLYWYRQALGQGPEFLTYFNYEAQQDKSGLPNDRFSAERPEGSISTLTIQRTEQRDSAMYRCASSPRQIYGYTFGSGTRLTVV.

CDR3 sequence (DNA): TGTGCCAGCAGATCAGGGGCCACCTACGAGCAGTACTTC. As protein: CASRSGATYEQYF. The chain carries TRBV28 and TRBJ2-7, with a tentative D call TRBD1 (6 bases). Germline CDR1 reads MDHEN; CDR2 reads SYDVKM. The CDR3 is 13 residues long. V was trimmed by 6 bases and J by 2 bases, leaving 11 bases between them.

This rearrangement joins TRBV5-1 to TRBJ1-5; D remains unclear. Trimming removed 0 bases at V and 2 bases at J, with 6 bases between. CDR3 length: 14 residues. Germline CDR1 reads SGHRS; CDR2 reads YFSETQ. Written as DNA, the CDR3 is TGCGCCAGCAGCTTGGATCCTCGCAATCAGCCCCAGCATTTT. Its translation: CASSLDPRNQPQHF. The full variable domain, with the rest looked up from reference TRBV5-1 and TRBJ1-5, is KAGVTQTPRYLIKTRGQQVTLSCSPISGHRSVSWYQQTPGQGLQFLFEYFSETQRNKGNFPGRFSGRQFSNSRSEMNVSTLELGDSALYLCASSLDPRNQPQHFGDGTRLSIL.

The rearrangement joins TRBV12-3 or TRBV12-4 to TRBJ1-4; D is unclear. V was clipped by 6 bases and J by 6 bases, with 17 bases between them. The CDR3 extends over 15 amino acids. Here the CDR3 reads CASRIDLGSHEKLFF. The CDR3 DNA reads TGTGCCAGCAGGATTGATTTAGGGTCGCATGAAAAACTGTTTTTT.

The chain employs TRBV2 and TRBJ2-7; 12 bases align to TRBD2. The V segment lost 8 bases and the J segment 6 bases; nucleotides outside the gene matches: 2. CDR1 and CDR2 (germline): SNHLY, FYNNEI. The CDR3 is 12 residues long. As DNA, the CDR3 is TGTGCCAGCGGGACTAGCGGGCGCGAGCAGTACTTC. It yields the protein CASGTSGREQYF.

DNA of the CDR3: TGTGCCAGCCTCGGAGGCAGGGGGACGCAAGAGACCCAGTACTTC. This codes for CASLGGRGTQETQYF. The chain combines TRBV6-1 with TRBJ2-5, with 7 bases that match TRBD1. The germline V gene has CDR1 MNHNS and CDR2 SASEGT. With V trimmed by 8 bases and J by 2 bases, 11 bases remained unmatched. This CDR3 comprises 15 residues.

The CDR3 DNA follows: TGTGCCAGCAGCCAACGGGCAGGAGCACTCCAAGAGACCCAGTACTTC. It specifies CASSQRAGALQETQYF. This rearrangement joins TRBV3-1 to TRBJ2-5; the D is unclear. Germline CDR1 is LGHDT and CDR2 is YNNKEL (reference sequence). CDR3 length: 16 residues. With 2 bases removed from V and 1 base from J, the gap between germline ends came to 14 bases.

The genes are TRBV14 and TRBJ1-4; 8 bases agree with TRBD1. With V trimmed by 1 base and J by 5 bases, 6 bases remained unmatched. Germline V CDR1 and CDR2: SGHDN, FVKESK. The CDR3 runs to 16 residues. DNA for the CDR3: TGTGCCAGCAGCCAAGGGGACAGGTCGAGGAATGAAAAACTGTTTTTT. This encodes CASSQGDRSRNEKLFF. The full variable domain, rest sourced from reference TRBV14 and TRBJ1-4, is EAGVTQFPSHSVIEKGQTVTLRCDPISGHDNLYWYRRVMGKEIKFLLHFVKESKQDESGMPNNRFLAERTGGTYSTLKVQPAELEDSGVYFCASSQGDRSRNEKLFFGSGTQLSVL.

This clonotype was detected a few times. The chain carries TRBV18 and TRBJ2-3; D uncertain. The ends were cut back, 1 base at V and 4 bases at J, with 9 bases in the middle. The V gene's germline CDR1 is KGHSH and CDR2 LQKENI. The CDR3 is 14 residues long. The CDR3 DNA reads as TGTGCCAGCTCACCACAGGAGCGCGCAGATACGCAGTATTTT. Translating it yields CASSPQERADTQYF.

The chain carries TRBV6-6 and TRBJ2-3; D not resolved. V gave up 5 bases and J gave up 3 bases, with 9 bases separating them. There are 13 residues in the CDR3. In germline, CDR1 is MNHNY, CDR2 SVGAGI (reference sequence). CDR3 in amino acids: CASSPPPTDTQYF. For the CDR3, the DNA is TGTGCCAGCAGTCCTCCCCCGACAGATACGCAGTATTTT.

This chain links TRBV6-5 with TRBJ2-3, with D maybe TRBD1 (5 bases). CDR3 length: 11 residues. CDR1 MNHEY and CDR2 SVGAGI come from the germline V gene. V was pared by 10 bases and J by 4 bases, with 9 bases between. DNA of the CDR3: TGTGCCACTCTAGGGGCAGATACGCAGTATTTT. Amino acid sequence: CATLGADTQYF.